The clone carrying this TCR beta chain was counted a few times. What it binds is not known. As every portion of the isolated RNA was reverse transcribed, the sequencing read expressed TCRB transcripts. Reads for stem cell-like memory T cell samples averaged roughly 1 million. Assay used: immunoSEQ multiplex PCR; TCRdb lists only in-frame clones, some missing. The sample carries approximately 52,000 clones, 55% to 80% recorded once. Between the trimmed V and J ends, which lost 4 bases and 8 bases, there was a span of 18 bases. Looked up from germline, CDR1 is SGHVS and CDR2 is FQNEAQ. CDR3 size: 15 residues. This sample is part of a study of beta chain features in type 1 diabetes. Study-level findings and limits: High TCR expression in some cells could lead to their over-representation in cDNA sequencing. When Type 1 diabetes patients were examined, their TCRB CDR3s proved moderately but significantly shorter in all four CD4+ subsets.

Each donor gave one heparinised blood draw averaging about 120 mL. Sorted CD4+ subsets: naive, central memory, regulatory, stem cell-like memory (CD45RO/CCR7/CD25/CD127/CD95/CD27 panel). This sequence joins TRBV7-8 and TRBJ2-1; D gene uncertain. The clonotype comes from a young woman with type 1 diabetes. The sample taken for sequencing was stem cell memory CD4+ T cells from blood. This chain's CDR3 is CASSSTQPPEDEQFF. The CDR3 DNA follows: TGTGCCAGCAGCTCAACTCAGCCCCCAGAGGATGAGCAGTTCTTC.